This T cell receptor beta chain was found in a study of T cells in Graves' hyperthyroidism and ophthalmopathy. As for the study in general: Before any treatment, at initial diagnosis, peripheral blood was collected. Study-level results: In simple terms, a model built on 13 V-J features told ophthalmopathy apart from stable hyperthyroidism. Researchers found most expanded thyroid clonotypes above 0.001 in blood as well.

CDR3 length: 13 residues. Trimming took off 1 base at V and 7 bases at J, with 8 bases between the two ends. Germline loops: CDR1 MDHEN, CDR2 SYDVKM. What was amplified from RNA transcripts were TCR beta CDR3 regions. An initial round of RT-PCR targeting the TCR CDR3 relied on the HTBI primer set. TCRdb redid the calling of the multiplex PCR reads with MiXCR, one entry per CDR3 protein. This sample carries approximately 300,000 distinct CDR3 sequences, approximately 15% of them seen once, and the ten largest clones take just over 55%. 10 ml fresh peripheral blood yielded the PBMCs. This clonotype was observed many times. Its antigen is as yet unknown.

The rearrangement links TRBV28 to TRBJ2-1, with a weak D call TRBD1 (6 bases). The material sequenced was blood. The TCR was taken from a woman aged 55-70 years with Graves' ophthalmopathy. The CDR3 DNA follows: TGTGCCAGCAGTTTATACGACAGGAATGAGCAGTTCTTC. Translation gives CASSLYDRNEQFF. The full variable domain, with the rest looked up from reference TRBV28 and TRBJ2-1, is DVKVTQSSRYLVKRTGEKVFLECVQDMDHENMFWYRQDPGLGLRLIYFSYDVKMKEKGDIPEGYSVSREKKERFSLILESASTNQTSMYLCASSLYDRNEQFFGPGTRLTVL.